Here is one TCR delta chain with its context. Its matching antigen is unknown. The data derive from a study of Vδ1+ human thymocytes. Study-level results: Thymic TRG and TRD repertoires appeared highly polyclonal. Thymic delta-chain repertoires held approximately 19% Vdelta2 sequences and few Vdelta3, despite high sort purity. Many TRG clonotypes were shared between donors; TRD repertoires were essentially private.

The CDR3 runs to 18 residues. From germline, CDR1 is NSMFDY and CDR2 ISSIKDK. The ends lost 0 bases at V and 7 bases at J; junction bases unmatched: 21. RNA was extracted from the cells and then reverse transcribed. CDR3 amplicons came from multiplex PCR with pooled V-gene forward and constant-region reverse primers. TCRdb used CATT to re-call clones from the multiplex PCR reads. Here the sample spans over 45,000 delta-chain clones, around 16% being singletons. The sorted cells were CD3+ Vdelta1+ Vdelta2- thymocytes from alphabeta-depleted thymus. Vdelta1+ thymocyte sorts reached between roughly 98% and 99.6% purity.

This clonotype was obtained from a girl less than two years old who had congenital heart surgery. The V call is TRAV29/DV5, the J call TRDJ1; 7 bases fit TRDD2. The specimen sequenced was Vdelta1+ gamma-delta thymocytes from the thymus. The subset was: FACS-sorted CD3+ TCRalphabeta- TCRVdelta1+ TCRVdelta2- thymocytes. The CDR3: CAASEGLSYAKSLPKLIF. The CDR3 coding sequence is TGTGCAGCAAGCGAGGGCCTTTCCTACGCAAAATCCCTGCCTAAACTCATCTTT.